This TCR beta chain was sequenced in a study of T cell changes during pregnancy in multiple sclerosis. The data were produced by immunoSEQ multiplex PCR, yet TCRdb's version contains in-frame clones alone and is incomplete. The profile shows under 110,000 clones, 92% of them singletons. V was cut by 0 bases and J by 2 bases, with 7 bases left in between. Germline lookup yields CDR1 MNHEY and CDR2 SVGAGI. The CDR3 totals 14 residues. The chain combines TRBV6-5 with TRBJ1-2; the D gene is possibly TRBD1 (6 bases). The input for sequencing was peripheral blood, taken after pregnancy. This receptor was taken from a female donor with multiple sclerosis, enrolled in a pregnancy study. The CDR3 sequence is CASSYSRGNYGYTF. The CDR3 nucleotides read TGTGCCAGCAGTTACTCTAGGGGGAACTATGGCTACACCTTC.